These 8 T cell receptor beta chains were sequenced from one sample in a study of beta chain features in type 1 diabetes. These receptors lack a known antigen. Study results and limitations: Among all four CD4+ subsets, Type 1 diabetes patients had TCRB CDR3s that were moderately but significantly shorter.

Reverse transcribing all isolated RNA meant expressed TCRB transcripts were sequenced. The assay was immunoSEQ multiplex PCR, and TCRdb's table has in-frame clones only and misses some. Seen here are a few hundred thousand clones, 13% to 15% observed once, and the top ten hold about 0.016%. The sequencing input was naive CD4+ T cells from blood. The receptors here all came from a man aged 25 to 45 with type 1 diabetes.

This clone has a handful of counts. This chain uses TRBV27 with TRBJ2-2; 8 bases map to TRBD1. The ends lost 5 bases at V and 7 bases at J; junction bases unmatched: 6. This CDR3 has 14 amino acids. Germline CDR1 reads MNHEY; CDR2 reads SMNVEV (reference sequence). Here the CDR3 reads CASSPGTGGGELFF. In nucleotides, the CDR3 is TGTGCCAGCAGTCCCGGGACAGGCGGCGGGGAGCTGTTTTTT.

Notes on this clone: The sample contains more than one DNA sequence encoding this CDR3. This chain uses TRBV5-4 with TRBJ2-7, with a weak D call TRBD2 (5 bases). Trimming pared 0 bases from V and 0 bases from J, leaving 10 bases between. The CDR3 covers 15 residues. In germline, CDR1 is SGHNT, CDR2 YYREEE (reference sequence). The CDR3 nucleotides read TGTGCCAGCAGCTTGGATCAAGGGAGCTCCTACGAGCAGTACTTC. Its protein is CASSLDQGSSYEQYF.

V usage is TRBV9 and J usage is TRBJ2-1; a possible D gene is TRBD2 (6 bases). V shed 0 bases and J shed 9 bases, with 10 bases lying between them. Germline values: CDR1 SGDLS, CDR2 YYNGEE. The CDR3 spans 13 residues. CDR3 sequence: CASSVATGSEQFF. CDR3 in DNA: TGTGCCAGCAGCGTAGCGACCGGGAGTGAGCAGTTCTTC.

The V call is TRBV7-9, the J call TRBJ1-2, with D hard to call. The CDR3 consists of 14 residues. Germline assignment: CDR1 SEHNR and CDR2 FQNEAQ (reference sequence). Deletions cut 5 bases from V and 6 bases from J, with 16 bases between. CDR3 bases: TGTGCCAGCAGCCACATCAGGCCTGTTGATGGCTACACCTTC. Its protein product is CASSHIRPVDGYTF.

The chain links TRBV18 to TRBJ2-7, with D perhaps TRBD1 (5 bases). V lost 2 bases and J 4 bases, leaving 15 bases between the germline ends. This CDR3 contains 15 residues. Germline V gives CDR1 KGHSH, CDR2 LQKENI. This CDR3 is CASSPSLDSTYEQYF. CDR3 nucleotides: TGTGCCAGCTCACCAAGTCTCGACAGCACTTACGAGCAGTACTTC.

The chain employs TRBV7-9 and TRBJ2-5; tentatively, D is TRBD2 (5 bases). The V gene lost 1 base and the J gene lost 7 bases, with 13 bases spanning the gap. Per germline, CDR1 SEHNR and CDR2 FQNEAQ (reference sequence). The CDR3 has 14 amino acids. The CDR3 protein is CASSLVREGATQYF. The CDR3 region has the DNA TGTGCCAGCAGCTTAGTCCGGGAAGGTGCGACCCAGTACTTC.

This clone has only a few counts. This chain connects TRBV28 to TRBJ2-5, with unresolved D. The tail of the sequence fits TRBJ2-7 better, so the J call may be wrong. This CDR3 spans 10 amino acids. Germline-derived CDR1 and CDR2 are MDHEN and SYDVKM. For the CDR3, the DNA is TGTGCCAGCAGTTTATACGAGCAGTACTTC. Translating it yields CASSLYEQYF.

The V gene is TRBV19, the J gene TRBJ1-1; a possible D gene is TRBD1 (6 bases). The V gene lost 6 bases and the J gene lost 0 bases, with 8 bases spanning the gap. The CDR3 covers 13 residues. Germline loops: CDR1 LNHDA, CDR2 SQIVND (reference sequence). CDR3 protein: CASSGTLNTEAFF. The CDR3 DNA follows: TGTGCCAGTAGCGGGACATTGAACACTGAAGCTTTCTTT.